The subject of this entry is one T cell receptor beta chain. The data were taken from a study of blood T cells in healthy people across ages. From germline, CDR1 is DFQATT and CDR2 SNEGSKA (reference sequence). The CDR3 contains 16 residues. Deletions cut 0 bases from V and 1 base from J, with 14 bases between. The second PCR ran about 6 to 12 cycles with a sample-barcoded 5' primer and J-beta primers. Each CDR3 protein gets one entry after TCRdb re-called the 5' RACE reads with MiXCR. Of fewer than 800,000 distinct CDR3 sequences listed, approximately 50% were seen once; the top ten hold roughly a third.

The material sequenced was blood. The origin of this receptor is a woman aged 55-75 years in good health. The genes are TRBV20-1 and TRBJ2-3; tentative D call: TRBD1 (5 bases). Here the CDR3 reads CSARDPRARGTDTQYF. The CDR3, as DNA: TGCAGTGCTAGAGATCCCAGGGCTCGTGGCACAGATACGCAGTATTTT.